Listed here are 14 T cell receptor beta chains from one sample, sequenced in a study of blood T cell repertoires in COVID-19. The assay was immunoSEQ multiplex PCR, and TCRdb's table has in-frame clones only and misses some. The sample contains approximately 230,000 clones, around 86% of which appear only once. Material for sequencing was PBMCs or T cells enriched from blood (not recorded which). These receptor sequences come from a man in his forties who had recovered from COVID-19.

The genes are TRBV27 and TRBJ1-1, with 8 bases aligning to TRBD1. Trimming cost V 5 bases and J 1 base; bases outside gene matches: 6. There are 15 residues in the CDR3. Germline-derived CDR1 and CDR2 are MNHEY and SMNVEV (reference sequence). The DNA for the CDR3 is TGTGCCAGCAGTCTCCTAGGGACAGGGAACACTGAAGCTTTCTTT. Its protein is CASSLLGTGNTEAFF.

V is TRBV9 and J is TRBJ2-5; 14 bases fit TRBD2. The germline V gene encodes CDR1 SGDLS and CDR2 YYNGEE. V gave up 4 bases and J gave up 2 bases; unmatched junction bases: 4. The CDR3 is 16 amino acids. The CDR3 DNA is TGTGCCAGCAGCTCACGACTAGCGGGGGGGCAAGAGACCCAGTACTTC. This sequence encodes CASSSRLAGGQETQYF. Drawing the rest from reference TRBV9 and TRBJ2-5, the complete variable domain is DSGVTQTPKHLITATGQRVTLRCSPRSGDLSVYWYQQSLDQGLQFLIQYYNGEERAKGNILERFSAQQFPDLHSELNLSSLELGDSALYFCASSSRLAGGQETQYFGPGTRLLVL.

CDR3 in amino acids: CASSSVLSGANVLTF. CDR3 nucleotides: TGTGCCAGCAGCTCCGTATTATCTGGGGCCAACGTCCTGACTTTC. This chain connects TRBV7-6 to TRBJ2-6; D not resolved. The CDR3 spans 15 residues. Trimming took off 4 bases at V and 1 base at J, with 8 bases between the two ends. CDR1 is SGHVS, CDR2 FNYEAQ, per germline.

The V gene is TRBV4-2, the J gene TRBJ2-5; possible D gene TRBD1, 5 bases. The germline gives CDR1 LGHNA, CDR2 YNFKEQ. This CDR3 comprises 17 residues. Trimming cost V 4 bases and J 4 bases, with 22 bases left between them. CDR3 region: CASSRTSGPGGAETQYF. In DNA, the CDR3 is TGTGCCAGCAGCCGAACCTCGGGCCCTGGTGGGGCAGAGACCCAGTACTTC.

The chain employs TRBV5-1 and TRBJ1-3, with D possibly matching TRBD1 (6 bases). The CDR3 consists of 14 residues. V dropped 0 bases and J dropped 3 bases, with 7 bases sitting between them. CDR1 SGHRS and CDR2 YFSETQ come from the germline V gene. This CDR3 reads CASSLVGGGNTIYF. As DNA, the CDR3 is TGCGCCAGCAGCTTGGTAGGGGGTGGAAACACCATATATTTT. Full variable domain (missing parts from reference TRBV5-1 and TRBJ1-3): KAGVTQTPRYLIKTRGQQVTLSCSPISGHRSVSWYQQTPGQGLQFLFEYFSETQRNKGNFPGRFSGRQFSNSRSEMNVSTLELGDSALYLCASSLVGGGNTIYFGEGSWLTVV.

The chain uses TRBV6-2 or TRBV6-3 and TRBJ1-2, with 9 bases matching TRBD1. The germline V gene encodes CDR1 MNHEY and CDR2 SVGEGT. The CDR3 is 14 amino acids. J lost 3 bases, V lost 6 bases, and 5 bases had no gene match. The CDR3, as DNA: TGTGCCAGCAGCCGGACAGGGGCGTACTATGGCTACACCTTC. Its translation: CASSRTGAYYGYTF.

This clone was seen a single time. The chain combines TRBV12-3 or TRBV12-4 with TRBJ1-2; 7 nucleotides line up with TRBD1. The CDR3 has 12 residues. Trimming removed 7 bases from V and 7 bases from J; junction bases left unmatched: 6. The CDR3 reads CASTKQGSGYTF. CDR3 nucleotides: TGTGCCAGCACCAAACAGGGGTCTGGCTACACCTTC.

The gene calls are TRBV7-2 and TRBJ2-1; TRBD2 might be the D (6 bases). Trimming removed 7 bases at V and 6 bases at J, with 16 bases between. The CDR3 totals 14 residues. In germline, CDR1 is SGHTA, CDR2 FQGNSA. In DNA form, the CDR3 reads TGTGCCAGCACTCGACCCGGACTATCCAATGAGCAGTTCTTC. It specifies CASTRPGLSNEQFF. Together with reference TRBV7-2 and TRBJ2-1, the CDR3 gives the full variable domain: GAGVSQSPSNKVTEKGKDVELRCDPISGHTALYWYRQSLGQGLEFLIYFQGNSAPDKSGLPSDRFSAERTGGSVSTLTIQRTQQEDSAVYLCASTRPGLSNEQFFGPGTRLTVL.

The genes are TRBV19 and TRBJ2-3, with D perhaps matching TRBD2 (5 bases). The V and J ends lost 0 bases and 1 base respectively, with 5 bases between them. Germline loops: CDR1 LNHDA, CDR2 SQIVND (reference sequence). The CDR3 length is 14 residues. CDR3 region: CASSIERGTDTQYF. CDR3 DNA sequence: TGTGCCAGTAGTATAGAGAGGGGCACAGATACGCAGTATTTT.

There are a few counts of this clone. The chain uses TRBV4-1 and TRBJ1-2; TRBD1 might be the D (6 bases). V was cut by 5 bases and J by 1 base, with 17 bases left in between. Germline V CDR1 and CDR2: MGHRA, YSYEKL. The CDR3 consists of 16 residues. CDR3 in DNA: TGCGCCAGCAGCAACTTTCACCCACAGGGTAACTATGGCTACACCTTC. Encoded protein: CASSNFHPQGNYGYTF.

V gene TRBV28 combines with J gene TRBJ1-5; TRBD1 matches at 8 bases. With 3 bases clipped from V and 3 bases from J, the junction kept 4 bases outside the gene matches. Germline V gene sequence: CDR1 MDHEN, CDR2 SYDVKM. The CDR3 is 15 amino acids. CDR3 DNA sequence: TGTGCCAGCAGTTTTTCGGGACAGGTCAATCAGCCCCAGCATTTT. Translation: CASSFSGQVNQPQHF.

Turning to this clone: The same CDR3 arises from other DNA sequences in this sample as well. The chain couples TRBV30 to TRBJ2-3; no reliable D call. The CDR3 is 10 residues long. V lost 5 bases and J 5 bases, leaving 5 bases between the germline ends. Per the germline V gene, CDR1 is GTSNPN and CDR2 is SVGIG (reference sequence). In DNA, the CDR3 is TGTGCCTGGGGACGAGATACGCAGTATTTT. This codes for CAWGRDTQYF.

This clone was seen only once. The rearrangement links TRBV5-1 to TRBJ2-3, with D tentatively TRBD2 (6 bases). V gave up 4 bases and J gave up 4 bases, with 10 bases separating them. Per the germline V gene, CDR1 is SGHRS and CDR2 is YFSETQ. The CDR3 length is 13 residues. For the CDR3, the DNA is TGCGCCAGCAGCCTCGGAGGGGCAGATACGCAGTATTTT. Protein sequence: CASSLGGADTQYF.

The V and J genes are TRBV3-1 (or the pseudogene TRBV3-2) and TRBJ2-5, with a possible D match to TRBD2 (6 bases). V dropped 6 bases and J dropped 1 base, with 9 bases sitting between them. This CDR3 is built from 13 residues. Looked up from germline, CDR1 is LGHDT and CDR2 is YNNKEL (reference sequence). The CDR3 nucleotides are TGTGCCAGCAGTGGGACTCGCCAAGAGACCCAGTACTTC. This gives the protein CASSGTRQETQYF.